The 21 T cell receptor beta chains listed next were all sequenced from one sample in a study of control samples from healthy donors and cancer patients. This table comes from immunoSEQ multiplex PCR, and its TCRdb copy is limited to in-frame clones, with some not included. The sample includes 90,000 to 150,000 clones, around 88% of them seen just once. Sequences were obtained from blood. All receptors come from a man aged 35-49 years in good health.

V is TRBV14 and J is TRBJ1-1; D uncertain. The V and J ends lost 1 base and 10 bases respectively, with 22 bases between them. Germline CDR1 is SGHDN and CDR2 is FVKESK. The CDR3 totals 16 residues. The CDR3 nucleotides are TGTGCCAGCAGCCAAGTGGGCGGCAGGCCCACAACGAGAGCTTTCTTT. It codes for CASSQVGGRPTTRAFF.

The chain carries TRBV21-1 and TRBJ2-7; the table's D call of TRBD1 was not tested on the DNA. TRBV21-1 is a pseudogene locus. The CDR3 runs 14 residues. CDR3 DNA sequence: TGTGCCAGCAGCAGGTGGGACAGGAGGGACGAGCAGTACTTC. This translates into CASSRWDRRDEQYF.

J is TRBJ1-1 and V is TRBV9; no firm D call. This CDR3 spans 14 amino acids. From germline, CDR1 is SGDLS and CDR2 YYNGEE. V was clipped by 2 bases and J by 2 bases, with 10 bases between them. The CDR3 sequence: CASSVQTDNTEAFF. The CDR3 DNA reads as TGTGCCAGCAGCGTTCAAACAGATAACACTGAAGCTTTCTTT. Full variable domain (outside the CDR3, taken from reference TRBV9 and TRBJ1-1): DSGVTQTPKHLITATGQRVTLRCSPRSGDLSVYWYQQSLDQGLQFLIQYYNGEERAKGNILERFSAQQFPDLHSELNLSSLELGDSALYFCASSVQTDNTEAFFGQGTRLTVV.

The chain couples TRBV25-1 to TRBJ1-4, with 7 bases matching TRBD1. The CDR3 loop spans 17 amino acids. Germline CDR1 reads MGHDK; CDR2 reads SYGVNS. The ends lost 5 bases at V and 5 bases at J; junction bases unmatched: 14. The CDR3: CASSPWGGGGSNEKLFF. The CDR3, as DNA: TGTGCCAGCAGTCCCTGGGGAGGGGGCGGTTCCAATGAAAAACTGTTTTTT.

The CDR3 loop is CASSGSGTGVTGELFF. The CDR3 DNA reads TGCGCCAGCAGCGGCTCCGGGACAGGGGTAACCGGGGAGCTGTTTTTT. The chain carries TRBV5-1 and TRBJ2-2; the match to TRBD1 covers 10 bases. This CDR3 comprises 16 residues. Per germline, CDR1 SGHRS and CDR2 YFSETQ. With V trimmed by 4 bases and J by 5 bases, 8 bases remained unmatched. The whole variable domain, remainder taken from reference TRBV5-1 and TRBJ2-2, is KAGVTQTPRYLIKTRGQQVTLSCSPISGHRSVSWYQQTPGQGLQFLFEYFSETQRNKGNFPGRFSGRQFSNSRSEMNVSTLELGDSALYLCASSGSGTGVTGELFFGEGSRLTVL.

This chain connects TRBV5-1 to TRBJ2-4; D may match TRBD1 or TRBD2 (5 bases each). The CDR3 covers 15 residues. Looked up from germline, CDR1 is SGHRS and CDR2 is YFSETQ. V was clipped by 3 bases and J by 6 bases, with 16 bases between them. CDR3 bases: TGCGCCAGCAGCTCGGACACCGGTGCGGGAAACATTCAGTACTTC. This encodes CASSSDTGAGNIQYF.

This chain joins TRBV29-1 and TRBJ2-1; tentative D call: TRBD1 (6 bases). The CDR3 extends over 12 amino acids. Trimming pared 3 bases from V and 7 bases from J, leaving 10 bases between. The germline V gene encodes CDR1 SQVTM and CDR2 ANQGSEA. The CDR3: CSVERGMNEQFF. The CDR3 region has the DNA TGCAGCGTTGAGAGGGGGATGAATGAGCAGTTCTTC.

This chain connects TRBV19 to TRBJ1-4; 8 bases are shared with TRBD1. CDR3 length: 15 amino acids. Germline lookup yields CDR1 LNHDA and CDR2 SQIVND (reference sequence). J was trimmed by 10 bases and V by 5 bases; bases with no gene match: 12. CDR3 bases: TGTGCCAGTAGTCCGATGACAGGGGAGTTTGTAAAACTGTTTTTT. Protein product: CASSPMTGEFVKLFF.

V and J are TRBV3-1 (or the pseudogene TRBV3-2) and TRBJ1-2, with D hard to call. Germline CDR1 LGHDT, CDR2 YNNKEL (reference sequence). The CDR3 has 12 residues. V lost 0 bases to trimming and J lost 7 bases, with 6 bases between them. The CDR3, as DNA: TGTGCCAGCAGCCAAGACCCCATTGGCTACACCTTC. Amino acid sequence: CASSQDPIGYTF.

This clone occurred a few times. The chain recombines TRBV5-4 with TRBJ1-4; 7 bases match TRBD1. The CDR3 has 16 amino acids. The junction had 8 bases not matched to a gene; V was cut back by 4 bases and J by 2 bases. Per germline, CDR1 SGHNT and CDR2 YYREEE (reference sequence). CDR3 DNA: TGTGCCAGCAGCCGGGACAGAGAGGCGACTAATGAAAAACTGTTTTTT. Translated, it gives CASSRDREATNEKLFF. The variable domain in full, completed from reference TRBV5-4 and TRBJ1-4, reads ETGVTQSPTHLIKTRGQQVTLRCSSQSGHNTVSWYQQALGQGPQFIFQYYREEENGRGNFPPRFSGLQFPNYSSELNVNALELDDSALYLCASSRDREATNEKLFFGSGTQLSVL.

The genes are TRBV2 and TRBJ1-1; 9 bases match TRBD1. Germline lookup yields CDR1 SNHLY and CDR2 FYNNEI. This CDR3 contains 15 residues. V was clipped by 6 bases and J by 5 bases; unmatched bases: 10. The CDR3 spells CASRIQGAGNTEAFF. In nucleotides, the CDR3 is TGTGCCAGCAGAATACAGGGGGCTGGGAATACTGAAGCTTTCTTT.

The chain links TRBV7-2 to TRBJ2-3, with 9 bases matching TRBD2. The germline CDR1 and CDR2 sequences are SGHTA and FQGNSA. V shed 8 bases, J shed 3 bases, and the junction held 6 bases outside the gene matches. The length of the CDR3 is 14 residues. In nucleotides, the CDR3 is TGTGCCAGCCTAGCGGGGAGGGTGACAGATACGCAGTATTTT. Residues: CASLAGRVTDTQYF.

V and J are TRBV6-5 and TRBJ1-1; D unresolved. The CDR3 totals 15 residues. Germline lookup yields CDR1 MNHEY and CDR2 SVGAGI. V was shortened by 0 bases and J by 1 base, with 9 bases between the two germline ends. The CDR3 bases are TGTGCCAGCAGTTACTCGTACAGCCCGAACACTGAAGCTTTCTTT. Translated: CASSYSYSPNTEAFF.

The chain recombines TRBV7-2 with TRBJ1-4, with TRBD1 identical over 8 bases. This CDR3 is built from 14 residues. The trim removed 4 bases at V and 5 bases at J, leaving 3 bases unmatched. Germline V lookup: CDR1 SGHTA, CDR2 FQGNSA. DNA for the CDR3: TGTGCCAGCAGCTACGGGACAGGCAATGAAAAACTGTTTTTT. Protein product: CASSYGTGNEKLFF. The variable domain in full, completed from reference TRBV7-2 and TRBJ1-4, reads GAGVSQSPSNKVTEKGKDVELRCDPISGHTALYWYRQSLGQGLEFLIYFQGNSAPDKSGLPSDRFSAERTGGSVSTLTIQRTQQEDSAVYLCASSYGTGNEKLFFGSGTQLSVL.

The V gene is TRBV6-5, the J gene TRBJ2-5, with a weak D call TRBD2 (6 bases). Germline V gene sequence: CDR1 MNHEY, CDR2 SVGAGI. This CDR3 is built from 13 residues. The V end lost 5 bases, the J end lost 5 bases, and 12 bases lay between the germline ends. The CDR3 nucleotides are TGTGCCAGCAGTACGTCCGGGACTGAGACCCAGTACTTC. It translates to CASSTSGTETQYF.

This chain joins TRBV6-5 and TRBJ1-5; 8 positions agree with TRBD1. The junction had 5 bases not matched to a gene; V was cut back by 6 bases and J by 4 bases. This CDR3 is 14 amino acids long. Germline CDR1 and CDR2: MNHEY and SVGAGI. This CDR3 reads CASRGQGGNQPQHF. CDR3 coding DNA: TGTGCCAGCAGAGGACAGGGAGGGAATCAGCCCCAGCATTTT.

This chain uses TRBV5-1 with TRBJ1-2, with 10 bases that match TRBD1. The CDR3 has 16 amino acids. From germline, CDR1 is SGHRS and CDR2 YFSETQ. V trimming: 3 bases; J trimming: 1 base; junction bases outside the gene matches: 6. The CDR3 here is CASSWTGGMYNYGYTF. The CDR3 nucleotides read TGCGCCAGCAGCTGGACAGGGGGGATGTATAACTATGGCTACACCTTC.

This clone was found once. The rearrangement joins TRBV24-1 to TRBJ2-2, with a tentative D call TRBD1 (5 bases). The V and J ends lost 2 bases and 8 bases respectively, with 14 bases between them. The CDR3 covers 15 residues. CDR1 is KGHDR, CDR2 SFDVKD, per germline. CDR3 DNA: TGTGCCACCAGTGATTCCCAGGCAGGGCCAGGGGAGCTGTTTTTT. It yields the protein CATSDSQAGPGELFF.

J is TRBJ2-1 and V is TRBV28; possible D gene TRBD1, 5 bases. Germline V gene sequence: CDR1 MDHEN, CDR2 SYDVKM. The V end lost 5 bases, the J end lost 7 bases, and 12 bases lay between the germline ends. CDR3 length equals 13 residues. The CDR3 bases are TGTGCCAGCAGTCCACGACAGTATAATGAGCAGTTCTTC. Protein sequence: CASSPRQYNEQFF.

The chain recombines TRBV2 with TRBJ1-1, with no clear D. The CDR3 extends over 11 amino acids. Germline values: CDR1 SNHLY, CDR2 FYNNEI. Trimming left V 8 bases short and J 0 bases short, with 4 bases between. The CDR3 DNA sequence: TGTGCCAGCGGGGTGAACACTGAAGCTTTCTTT. This encodes CASGVNTEAFF.

This clone was detected once. The V gene is TRBV24-1, the J gene TRBJ2-7; maybe TRBD2 (6 bases). Germline CDR1 reads KGHDR; CDR2 reads SFDVKD. The CDR3 has 13 amino acids. The V gene lost 5 bases and the J gene lost 9 bases, with 16 bases spanning the gap. The CDR3 loop is CATSAPGGVAQYF. CDR3 bases: TGTGCCACCAGTGCCCCTGGCGGGGTAGCGCAGTACTTC.